This T cell receptor beta chain comes out of a study of control samples from healthy donors and cancer patients. The junction had 12 bases not matched to a gene; V was cut back by 6 bases and J by 3 bases. The CDR3 loop spans 16 amino acids. The germline gives CDR1 MDHEN, CDR2 SYDVKM. Assay used: immunoSEQ multiplex PCR; TCRdb lists only in-frame clones, some missing. The sample carries 150,000 or so clones, approximately 94% recorded once. This clone came up once. Specimen: blood. The chain links TRBV28 to TRBJ2-7; 9 bases map to TRBD2. This TCR derives from a middle-aged man in good health. CDR3 in DNA: TGTGCCAGCAGAGACTCGGGGCTAGCGGGGATCTACGAGCAGTACTTC. This sequence encodes CASRDSGLAGIYEQYF.